A selection of T cell receptor beta chains follows, all from one sample in a study of blood T cell repertoires in COVID-19. The data were produced by immunoSEQ multiplex PCR, yet TCRdb's version contains in-frame clones alone and is incomplete. The data contain roughly 180,000 clones, 70% to 90% of them singletons. The specimen was peripheral blood. Every receptor here comes from a man older than 75 with COVID-19, enrolled during active disease. The CDR3 runs from the conserved cysteine through the conserved F or W. Fields, in order: J gene, D gene, V gene, clone size, CDR3 protein, CDR3 DNA. A D gene is named only where the DNA matches it firmly. Size values are once, few and many counts, or a class for expanded clones, and some rows have none.

TRBJ2-5 | TRBD2 | TRBV12-3/TRBV12-4 | NA | CASSGGGWTQYF | TGTGCCAGCAGTGGCGGGGGATGGACCCAGTACTTC
TRBJ1-1 | NA | TRBV5-4 | NA | CASSLEDWEVRWNTEAFF | TGTGCCAGCAGCTTGGAGGACTGGGAGGTGCGGTGGAACACTGAAGCTTTCTTT
TRBJ1-6 | TRBD1 | TRBV6-5 | few | CASSSRTGVTPLHF | TGTGCCAGCAGTTCCCGGACAGGGGTGACACCCCTCCACTTT
TRBJ1-5 | NA | TRBV19 | NA | CASSIGQSVLSYSNQPQHF | TGTGCCAGTAGTATCGGACAGTCCGTATTGTCTTATAGCAATCAGCCCCAGCATTTT
TRBJ1-1 | TRBD1 | TRBV4-2 | NA | CASSQVGQGNTEAFF | TGTGCCAGCAGCCAAGTTGGACAGGGGAACACTGAAGCTTTCTTT
TRBJ1-1 | TRBD1 | TRBV19 | NA | CASSINRGPLNTEAFF | TGTGCCAGTAGTATAAACAGGGGCCCTCTGAACACTGAAGCTTTCTTT
TRBJ1-2 | NA | TRBV6-6 | once | CASSTSYGYTF | TGTGCCAGCAGTACCAGCTATGGCTACACCTTC
TRBJ2-3 | TRBD1 | TRBV10-3 | NA | CAISESGQGVRGTDTQYF | TGTGCCATCAGTGAGTCCGGACAGGGGGTGAGGGGCACAGATACGCAGTATTTT
TRBJ2-7 | TRBD1 | TRBV6-5 | NA | CASSYEGAGVSYEQYF | TGTGCCAGCAGTTACGAGGGGGCAGGAGTCTCCTACGAGCAGTACTTC
TRBJ1-1 | TRBD1 | TRBV6-6 | NA | CASVRDRGLGTEAFF | TGTGCCAGCGTTAGGGACAGGGGATTAGGTACTGAAGCTTTCTTT
TRBJ2-7 | TRBD1 | TRBV6-2/TRBV6-3 | NA | CASSYSWQGATYEQYF | TGTGCCAGCAGTTACTCGTGGCAGGGGGCTACCTACGAGCAGTACTTC
TRBJ2-1 | NA | TRBV5-1 | few | CASSLRWGDEQFF | TGCGCCAGCAGCTTGAGGTGGGGCGATGAGCAGTTCTTC
TRBJ2-1 | TRBD1 | TRBV6-4 | NA | CASSLLGGAHNEQFF | TGTGCCAGCAGTCTCTTAGGGGGCGCCCACAATGAGCAGTTCTTC
TRBJ1-1 | NA | TRBV12-3/TRBV12-4 | NA | CASSDRAPSGSFF | TGTGCCAGCAGTGACCGGGCGCCCTCGGGGTCTTTCTTT
TRBJ2-5 | NA | TRBV7-3 | NA | CASSSQETQYF | TGTGCCAGCAGCTCGCAAGAGACCCAGTACTTC
TRBJ2-6 | NA | TRBV7-2 | NA | CASSPFRGTGANVLTF | TGTGCCAGCAGCCCCTTCCGGGGTACTGGGGCCAACGTCCTGACTTTC
TRBJ1-1 | TRBD1 | TRBV12-3/TRBV12-4 | NA | CASRPMTGKAFF | TGTGCCAGCAGGCCAATGACAGGGAAAGCTTTCTTT
TRBJ1-1 | TRBD1 | TRBV7-9 | NA | CASSAGQGGTEAFF | TGTGCCAGCAGCGCGGGACAGGGTGGAACTGAAGCTTTCTTT
TRBJ2-7 | TRBD1 | TRBV5-1 | NA | CASSSQGTYEQYF | TGCGCCAGCAGCTCACAGGGGACCTACGAGCAGTACTTC
TRBJ2-1 | TRBD1 | TRBV9 | NA | CASSASGTDTNEQFF | TGTGCCAGCAGCGCGTCCGGGACAGACACCAATGAGCAGTTCTTC
TRBJ1-2 | TRBD1 | TRBV6-4 | many | CASSDSTGADGYTF | TGTGCCAGCAGTGACTCGACAGGGGCGGATGGCTACACCTTC
TRBJ1-5 | NA | TRBV7-2 | NA | CASSLDSYQPQHF | TGTGCCAGCAGCTTGGACAGTTACCAGCCCCAGCATTTT
TRBJ1-2 | NA | TRBV28 | NA | CASSPPIGGMNYGYTF | TGTGCCAGCAGCCCGCCGATTGGCGGAATGAACTATGGCTACACCTTC
TRBJ2-1 | TRBD2 | TRBV10-2 | NA | CASSELAGAGDEQFF | TGCGCCAGCAGTGAACTAGCGGGGGCCGGCGATGAGCAGTTCTTC